The source of this T cell receptor (beta chain) is a study of early T cells in non-severe SARS-CoV-2 infection. Study as a whole: The input, bulk RNA from unsorted whole blood, was sequenced, and chains were unpaired.

Germline assignment: CDR1 LGHNT and CDR2 FRNRAP. The CDR3 has 11 residues. V lost 7 bases and J 14 bases, leaving 12 bases between the germline ends. Broader study findings: Matches to VDJdb favored anti-spike CD8 responses and missed private and CD4 specificities.

Unique molecular identifiers were attached to individual cDNA molecules. In TCRdb, the 5' RACE reads were re-called with MiXCR into one record per CDR3 protein. The sample has tens of thousands of distinct CDR3 sequences; 9.5% to 15% are singletons. This clonotype was recorded at least ten times. What it binds is not known. The chain carries TRBV12-5 and TRBJ1-6, with a possible D match to TRBD1 (6 bases). Sample: whole blood. This TCR was recovered from an adult who was a healthcare worker with PCR-confirmed SARS-CoV-2 infection or an uninfected control (not recorded which). CDR3 nucleotide sequence: TGTGCTAGTGCCCTACAGGGAGCCCTCCACTTT. It encodes CASALQGALHF.